This T cell receptor (beta chain) was sequenced for a study of neurological immune-mediated disorders. Via MiXCR, TCRdb re-called the 5' RACE reads, giving one row per CDR3 protein. The sample lists roughly 50,000 distinct CDR3 sequences; 4% to 5.5% were seen once. Study-level results: None of the CDR3 amino acid sequences of expanded clones recurred across subjects, suggesting private repertoires in all groups. Neither clinical nor MRI features were found to be associated with the multiple sclerosis repertoire cluster.

Per germline, CDR1 MDHEN and CDR2 SYDVKM. V dropped 6 bases and J dropped 10; count of bases not matched to a gene: 8. The CDR3 runs 14 residues. Ten or more counts support this clonotype. Its specificity is unknown. The sequence was obtained from a woman in her sixties with multiple sclerosis. V is TRBV28 and J is TRBJ1-6; TRBD1 matches 8 bases. Input material: PBMCs. The chain's CDR3 is CASRTGQGESPLHF. The CDR3, as DNA: TGTGCCAGCAGAACTGGACAGGGTGAATCACCCCTCCACTTT. The whole variable domain, remainder taken from reference TRBV28 and TRBJ1-6, is DVKVTQSSRYLVKRTGEKVFLECVQDMDHENMFWYRQDPGLGLRLIYFSYDVKMKEKGDIPEGYSVSREKKERFSLILESASTNQTSMYLCASRTGQGESPLHFGNGTRLTVT.